This passage covers 10 T cell receptor beta chains from one sample sequenced in a study of T cells in Graves' hyperthyroidism and ophthalmopathy. RNA transcripts were the template for amplifying TCR beta CDR3 regions. Initially, a first-round RT-PCR of the TCR CDR3 employed the HTBI primer set. TCRdb re-derived calls from the multiplex PCR reads in MiXCR, one entry per CDR3 protein. The sample has about 640,000 distinct CDR3 sequences; more than 20% are singletons. Sequenced input: blood. The receptor set was obtained from a man younger than 40 with Graves' ophthalmopathy.

Worth noting for this clonotype: A read error is possible here, since a much larger clone lies one base away. The J gene is TRBJ2-1, the V gene TRBV11-2, with D perhaps matching TRBD1 (5 bases). The CDR3 loop spans 18 amino acids. Germline CDR1 is SGHAT and CDR2 is FQNNGV. In DNA form, the CDR3 reads TGTGCCGGCAGCATAACCCGGACACTTACAAGCTCCTACAATGAGCAGTTCTTC. Its translation is CAGSITRTLTSSYNEQFF.

The rearrangement joins TRBV28 to TRBJ1-5; D unresolved. The CDR3 is 15 residues long. V was pared by 6 bases and J by 3 bases, with 15 bases between. The germline CDR1 and CDR2 sequences are MDHEN and SYDVKM. The CDR3 DNA is TGTGCCAGCAGGTGGATGAAGGGTCTCAATCAGCCCCAGCATTTT. Translation gives CASRWMKGLNQPQHF.

At least ten counts were recorded for this clonotype. The V call is TRBV28, the J call TRBJ2-1; 9 bases map to TRBD2. V shed 7 bases and J 0 bases; nucleotides not matched to a gene: 16. There are 19 residues in the CDR3. Germline V lookup: CDR1 MDHEN, CDR2 SYDVKM. For the CDR3, the DNA is TGTGCCAGCAACCCCCCACCTAGCGGGAAGTCCAGCTCCTACAATGAGCAGTTCTTC. This gives the protein CASNPPPSGKSSSYNEQFF.

The CDR3: CASSLRGDRSPLHF. CDR3 in DNA: TGTGCCAGCAGTTTAAGAGGGGACCGATCACCCCTCCACTTT. The chain uses TRBV27 and TRBJ1-6; D might be TRBD1 (5 bases). With 2 bases removed from V and 10 bases from J, the gap between germline ends came to 12 bases. The CDR3 runs 14 residues. Germline CDR1 and CDR2: MNHEY and SMNVEV (reference sequence).

This rearrangement joins TRBV20-1 to TRBJ2-7; TRBD2 might be the D (7 bases). The germline V and J ends were trimmed by 6 bases and 6 bases, with 21 bases remaining between them. Germline V gives CDR1 DFQATT, CDR2 SNEGSKA (reference sequence). The CDR3 sequence is 14 residues long. CDR3 sequence reads: CSAYRGRGGGEQYF. The CDR3 DNA is TGCAGTGCCTACCGGGGGAGGGGGGGTGGCGAGCAGTACTTC.

V usage is TRBV6-1 and J usage is TRBJ2-7; D is unresolved. The CDR3 runs 15 residues. With 0 bases removed from V and 2 bases from J, the gap between germline ends came to 11 bases. CDR1 is MNHNS and CDR2 is SASEGT in the germline V gene. CDR3 DNA: TGTGCCAGCAGTGAAGCGAACAGTCTAACCTACGAGCAGTACTTC. It specifies CASSEANSLTYEQYF.

This clonotype was detected ten times or more. This chain connects TRBV7-2 to TRBJ2-7; TRBD2 agrees at 14 bases. The CDR3 runs to 18 residues. The trim removed 4 bases at V and 3 bases at J, leaving 11 bases unmatched. Germline CDR1 and CDR2: SGHTA and FQGNSA. DNA of the CDR3: TGTGCCAGCAGCTCACCGGGACTAGCGGGAGAGTCCTTCTACGAGCAGTACTTC. Translating gives CASSSPGLAGESFYEQYF.

This clonotype was counted a few times. The chain carries TRBV2 and TRBJ2-2; 7 bases agree with TRBD1. This CDR3 contains 16 residues. Germline CDR1 reads SNHLY; CDR2 reads FYNNEI. Trimming at V came to 4 bases and at J to 5 bases, leaving 10 bases not matched to a gene. The CDR3 reads CASSVSRDRSTGELFF. As DNA, the CDR3 is TGTGCCAGCAGTGTTTCCCGGGACAGATCAACCGGGGAGCTGTTTTTT.

V is TRBV9 and J is TRBJ1-1, with D possibly TRBD1 on 5 matching bases. The V end lost 1 base, the J end lost 3 bases, and 13 bases lay between the germline ends. The germline V gene has CDR1 SGDLS and CDR2 YYNGEE. There are 15 residues in the CDR3. The chain's CDR3 is CASSVRVGGDTEAFF. CDR3 nucleotides: TGTGCCAGCAGCGTACGGGTAGGAGGGGACACTGAAGCTTTCTTT. The full variable domain, completed using reference TRBV9 and TRBJ1-1, is DSGVTQTPKHLITATGQRVTLRCSPRSGDLSVYWYQQSLDQGLQFLIQYYNGEERAKGNILERFSAQQFPDLHSELNLSSLELGDSALYFCASSVRVGGDTEAFFGQGTRLTVV.

This CDR3 is CASSDDRDGSSYNEQFF. Written as DNA, the CDR3 is TGTGCCAGCAGCGACGACCGGGACGGAAGCTCCTACAATGAGCAGTTCTTC. The chain recombines TRBV7-9 with TRBJ2-1; the D call may be TRBD1 or TRBD2 (5 bases each). Trimming removed 5 bases from V and 0 bases from J, with 17 bases in between. The CDR3 has 17 residues. Germline V gene lookup returns CDR1 SEHNR and CDR2 FQNEAQ (reference sequence).